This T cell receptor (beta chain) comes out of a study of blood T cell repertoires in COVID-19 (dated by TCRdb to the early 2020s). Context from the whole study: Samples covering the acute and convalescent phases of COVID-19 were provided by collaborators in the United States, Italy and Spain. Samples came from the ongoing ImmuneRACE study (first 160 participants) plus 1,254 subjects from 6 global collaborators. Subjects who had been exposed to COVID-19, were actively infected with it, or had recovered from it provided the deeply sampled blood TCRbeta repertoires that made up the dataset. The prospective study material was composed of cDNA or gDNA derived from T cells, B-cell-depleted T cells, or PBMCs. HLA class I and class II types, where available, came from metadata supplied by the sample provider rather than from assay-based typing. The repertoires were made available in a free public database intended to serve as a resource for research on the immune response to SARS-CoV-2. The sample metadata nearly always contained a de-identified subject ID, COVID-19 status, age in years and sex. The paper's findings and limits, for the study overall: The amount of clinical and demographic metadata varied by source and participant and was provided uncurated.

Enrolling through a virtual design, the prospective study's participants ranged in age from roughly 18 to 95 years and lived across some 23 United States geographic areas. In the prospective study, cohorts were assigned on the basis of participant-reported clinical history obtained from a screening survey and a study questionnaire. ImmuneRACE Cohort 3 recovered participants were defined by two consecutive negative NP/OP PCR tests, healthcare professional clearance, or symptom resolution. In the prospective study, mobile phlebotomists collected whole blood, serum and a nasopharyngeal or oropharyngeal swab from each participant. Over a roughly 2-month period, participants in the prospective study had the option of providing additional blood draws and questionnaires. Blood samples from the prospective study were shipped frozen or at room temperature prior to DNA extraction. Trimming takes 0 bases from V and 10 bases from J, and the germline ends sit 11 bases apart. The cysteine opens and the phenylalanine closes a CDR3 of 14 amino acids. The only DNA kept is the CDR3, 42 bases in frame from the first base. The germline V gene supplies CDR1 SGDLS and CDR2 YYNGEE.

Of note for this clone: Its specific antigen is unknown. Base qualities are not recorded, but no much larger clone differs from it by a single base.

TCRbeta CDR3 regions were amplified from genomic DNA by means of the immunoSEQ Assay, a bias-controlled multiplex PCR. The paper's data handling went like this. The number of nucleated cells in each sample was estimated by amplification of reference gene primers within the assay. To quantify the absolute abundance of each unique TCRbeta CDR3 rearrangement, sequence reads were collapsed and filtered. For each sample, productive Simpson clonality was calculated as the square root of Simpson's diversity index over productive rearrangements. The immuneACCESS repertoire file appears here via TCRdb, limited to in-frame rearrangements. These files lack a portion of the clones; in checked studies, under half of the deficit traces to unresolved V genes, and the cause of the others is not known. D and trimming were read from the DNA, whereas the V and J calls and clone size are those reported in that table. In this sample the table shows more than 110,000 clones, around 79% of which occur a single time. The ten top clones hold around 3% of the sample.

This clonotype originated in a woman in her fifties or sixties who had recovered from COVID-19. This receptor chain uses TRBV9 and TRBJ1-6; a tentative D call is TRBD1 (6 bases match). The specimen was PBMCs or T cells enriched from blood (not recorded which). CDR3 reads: CASSVEAGDSPLHF. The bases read TGTGCCAGCAGCGTAGAGGCAGGGGACTCACCCCTCCACTTT.